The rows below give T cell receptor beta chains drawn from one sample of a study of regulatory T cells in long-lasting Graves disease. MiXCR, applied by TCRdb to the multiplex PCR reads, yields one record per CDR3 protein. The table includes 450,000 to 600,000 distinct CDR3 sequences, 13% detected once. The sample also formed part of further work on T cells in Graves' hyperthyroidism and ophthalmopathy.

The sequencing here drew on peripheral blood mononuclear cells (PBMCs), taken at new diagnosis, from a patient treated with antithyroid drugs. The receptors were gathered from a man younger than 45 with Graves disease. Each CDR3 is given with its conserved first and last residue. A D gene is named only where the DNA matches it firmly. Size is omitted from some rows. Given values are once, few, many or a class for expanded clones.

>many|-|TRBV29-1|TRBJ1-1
TGCAGCGTCAACAGGGAAACTGAAGCTTTCTTT
CSVNRETEAFF
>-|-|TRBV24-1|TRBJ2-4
TGTGCCACCAGTGACCCTGCAAACATTCAGTACTTC
CATSDPANIQYF
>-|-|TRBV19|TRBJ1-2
TGTGCCATCGGTCGGGGAAACTATGGCTACACCTTC
CAIGRGNYGYTF
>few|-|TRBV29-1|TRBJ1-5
TGCAGCGTTAAGGACATCAGCGAGCCCCAGCATTTT
CSVKDISEPQHF
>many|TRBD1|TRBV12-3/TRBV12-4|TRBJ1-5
TGTGCCAGCAGTTTAGGGACAGGGAGCAATCAGCCCCAGCATTTT
CASSLGTGSNQPQHF
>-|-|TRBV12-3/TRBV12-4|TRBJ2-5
TGTGCCAGCAGTCCATTCACCGGGACCTCAGAGACCCAGTACTTC
CASSPFTGTSETQYF
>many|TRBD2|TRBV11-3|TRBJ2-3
TGTGCCAGCAGCATGACTAGCGGGAGCACAGATACGCAGTATTTT
CASSMTSGSTDTQYF
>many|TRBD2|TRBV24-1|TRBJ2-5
TGTGCCACCAGTGACTCCAGCGGGGGGGAGACCCAGTACTTC
CATSDSSGGETQYF
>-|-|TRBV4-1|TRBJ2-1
TGCGCCAGCAGCCAAGAGGTAATACAGTTCTTC
CASSQEVIQFF
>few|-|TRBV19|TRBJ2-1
TGTGCCAGTAGTATAACAGTCGGGAGCCCCTATGAGCAGTTCTTC
CASSITVGSPYEQFF
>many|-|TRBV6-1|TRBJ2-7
TGTGCCAGCAGGACACAGGAGTACGAGCAGTACTTC
CASRTQEYEQYF
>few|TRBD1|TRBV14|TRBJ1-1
TGTGCCAGCAGCCACCGGGACAGGGGGCCCACTGAAGCTTTCTTT
CASSHRDRGPTEAFF
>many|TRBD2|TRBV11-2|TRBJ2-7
TGTGCCAGCAGCCACGCGGGCCTAGCGGGAGGCGAGCAGTACTTC
CASSHAGLAGGEQYF
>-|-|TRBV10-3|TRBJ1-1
TGTGCCATGCGCAGGACAGACGACACTGAAGCTTTCTTT
CAMRRTDDTEAFF
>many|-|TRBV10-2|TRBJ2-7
TGCGCCAGCAGTGAGACAGGCCTTACCTACGAGCAGTACTTC
CASSETGLTYEQYF
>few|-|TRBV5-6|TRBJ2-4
TGTGCCAGCAGCTGGGGGACCGAGGGCAAAAACATTCAGTACTTC
CASSWGTEGKNIQYF
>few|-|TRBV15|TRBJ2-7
TGTGCCACCAGCTTTGGACAGAGCGAGCAGTACTTC
CATSFGQSEQYF
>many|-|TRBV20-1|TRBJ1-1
TGCAGTGCTAGAGGCAGCCGGGGCGCTGAAGCTTTCTTT
CSARGSRGAEAFF
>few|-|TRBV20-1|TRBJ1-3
TGCAGTGCTAGAGACACCTCGACCTTATCAGGAAACACCATATATTTT
CSARDTSTLSGNTIYF
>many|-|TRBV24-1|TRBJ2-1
TGTGCCACCAGTGATTCAGTCGCGGGCCTAAGGAATGAGCAGTTCTTC
CATSDSVAGLRNEQFF
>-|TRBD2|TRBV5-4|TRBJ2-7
TGTGCCAGCAGCCCGGGGACTATGGTGGAAGGCGAGCAGTACTTC
CASSPGTMVEGEQYF
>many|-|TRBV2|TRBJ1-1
TGTGCCACCAGTGGGGGGAAAGCTTTCTTT
CATSGGKAFF
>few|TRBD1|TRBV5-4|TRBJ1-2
TGTGCCAGCAGCGTGGGGACAGGGGACTATGGCTACACCTTC
CASSVGTGDYGYTF
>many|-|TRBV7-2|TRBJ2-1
TGTGCCAGCAGCCCCGATGTGCACGACAATGAGCAGTTCTTC
CASSPDVHDNEQFF
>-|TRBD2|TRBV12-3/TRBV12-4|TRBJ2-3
TGTGCCAGCAGTTTGCTAGCGGGATCGGCGCAGTATTTT
CASSLLAGSAQYF
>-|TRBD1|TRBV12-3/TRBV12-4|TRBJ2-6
TGTGCCAGCACGGGGACAGGGTTGAGGTGGGCCAACGTCCTGACTTTC
CASTGTGLRWANVLTF
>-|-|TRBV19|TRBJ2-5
TGTGCCAGTAGAGCTAACCAAGAGACCCAGTACTTC
CASRANQETQYF
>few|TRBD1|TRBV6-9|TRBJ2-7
TGTGCCAGCAGTTCGATAACCCGACAGGGGAGGCACTACGAGCAGTACTTC
CASSSITRQGRHYEQYF
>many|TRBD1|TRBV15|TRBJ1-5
TGTGCCACCAGCCGAGAGACAGGGGGGAATCAGCCCCAGCATTTT
CATSRETGGNQPQHF
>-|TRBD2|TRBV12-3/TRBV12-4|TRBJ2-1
TGTGCCAGCACCGGACTAGCGGACTCCTACAATGAGCAGTTCTTC
CASTGLADSYNEQFF
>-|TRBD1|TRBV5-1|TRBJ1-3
TGCGCCAGCAGCTGGGGACAGCACTCTGGAAACACCATATATTTT
CASSWGQHSGNTIYF
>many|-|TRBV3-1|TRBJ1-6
TGTGCCAGCAGCCTAGGGACCGCTGATTCACCCCTCCACTTT
CASSLGTADSPLHF
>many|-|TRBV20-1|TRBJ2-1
TGCAGTGCCCACTCGAGCTCCTACAATGAGCAGTTCTTC
CSAHSSSYNEQFF
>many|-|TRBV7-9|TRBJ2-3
TGTGCCAGCAGCCCACTAACAGGGAGTCTCACAGATACGCAGTATTTT
CASSPLTGSLTDTQYF
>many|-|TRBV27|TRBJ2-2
TGTGCCAGCAGTTTATTTGGACTTGGTACCGGGGAGCTGTTTTTT
CASSLFGLGTGELFF
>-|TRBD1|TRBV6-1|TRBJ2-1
TGTGCCGGCAGTGCCGGGACAGGCTCCTACAATGAGCAGTTCTTC
CAGSAGTGSYNEQFF
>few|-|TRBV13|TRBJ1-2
TGTGCCAGCAGCTTTGGTGCGAACTATGGCTACACCTTC
CASSFGANYGYTF
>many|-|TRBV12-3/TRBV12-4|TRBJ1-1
TGTGCCAGCGGGGTGGGCACTGAAGCTTTCTTT
CASGVGTEAFF